This is a list of T cell receptor beta chains from one sample in a study of blood T cell repertoires in COVID-19. The table came from immunoSEQ multiplex PCR; TCRdb's copy has only in-frame clones and leaves some out. The repertoire has 400,000 or so clones, about 90% of them found once; the top ten carry 0.8% to 0.9%. Specimen: peripheral blood. The receptor set was obtained from a man between 18 and 35 years old with COVID-19, enrolled during active disease. Both conserved end residues are part of each CDR3. The D gene is left open where the match is weak. The size entry is marked missing in some rows and otherwise reads once, few, many or a size class.

d_gene	v_gene	abundance	j_gene	CDR3nt	CDR3aa
-	TRBV10-3	-	TRBJ2-3	TGTGCCATCAGAGCGGACGAAGGGGATACGCAGTATTTT	CAIRADEGDTQYF
-	TRBV9	once	TRBJ1-4	TGTGCCAGCAGCGTATCTCCGTTAAATGAAAAACTGTTTTTT	CASSVSPLNEKLFF
-	TRBV28	-	TRBJ2-2	TGTGCCAGCAGTTCGCAGGGTTTTACCGGGGAGCTGTTTTTT	CASSSQGFTGELFF
TRBD1	TRBV11-2	-	TRBJ2-7	TGTGCCAGCAGCCACGCCAACAGGGGACGAGAGCAGTACTTC	CASSHANRGREQYF
-	TRBV7-9	-	TRBJ2-6	TGTGCCAGCAGCCTCCCGGACAGCCATTTCTTCTCTGGGGCCAACGTCCTGACTTTC	CASSLPDSHFFSGANVLTF
-	TRBV5-6	-	TRBJ1-4	TGTGCCAGCAGCCTCCCGGGGACAACTAATGAAAAACTGTTTTTT	CASSLPGTTNEKLFF
-	TRBV7-9	-	TRBJ1-2	TGTGCCAGCAGCTCAACAGACAGCTACTATGGCTACACCTTC	CASSSTDSYYGYTF
TRBD2	TRBV18	-	TRBJ2-3	TGTGCCAGCTCACCGGCTAGCGGGAGTATGTTGGATACGCAGTATTTT	CASSPASGSMLDTQYF
TRBD2	TRBV5-1	-	TRBJ2-4	TGCGCCAGCAGCCCAGGGACTAGCAAAAACATTCAGTACTTC	CASSPGTSKNIQYF
-	TRBV7-2	-	TRBJ2-1	TGTGCCAGCAGCCCGCTACAGGGACCCTACAATGAGCAGTTCTTC	CASSPLQGPYNEQFF
-	TRBV21-1	-	TRBJ1-4	TGTGCCAGCAGCAAAGGGTGCCGGCAGGTCAATGAAAAACTGTTTTTT	CASSKGCRQVNEKLFF
-	TRBV13	-	TRBJ1-1	TGTGCCAGCAAGGCAGGGTTGAACACTGAAGCTTTCTTT	CASKAGLNTEAFF
TRBD1	TRBV7-9	-	TRBJ1-1	TGTGCCAGCAGCCTGGGACAGGGGGTAAAAAACACTGAAGCTTTCTTT	CASSLGQGVKNTEAFF
TRBD2	TRBV7-7	-	TRBJ2-5	TGTGCTAGCAGTCGCAGCGGGAGCGGGCAAGAGACCCAGTACTTC	CASSRSGSGQETQYF
TRBD1	TRBV10-3	-	TRBJ1-1	TGTGCCATCAAAAACAGGGGGGACTACACTGAAGCTTTCTTT	CAIKNRGDYTEAFF
-	TRBV6-5	-	TRBJ1-1	TGTGCCAGCAGACGAGAGACTAGGAACACTGAAGCTTTCTTT	CASRRETRNTEAFF
-	TRBV27	-	TRBJ2-7	TGTGCCAGCAGTTTATCGGTCAGGTACGAGCAGTACTTC	CASSLSVRYEQYF
TRBD1	TRBV2	once	TRBJ1-5	TGTGCTTTCGACGCGACAGGGGGTTTGGAGCCCCAGCATTTT	CAFDATGGLEPQHF
TRBD2	TRBV11-2	-	TRBJ2-4	TGTGCCAGCAGCTTAGAGCGCGGGAGGCGTATAGCCAAAAACATTCAGTACTTC	CASSLERGRRIAKNIQYF
-	TRBV28	-	TRBJ2-1	TGTGCCAGCAGTTTGTGGAGTGAGAATGAGCAGTTCTTC	CASSLWSENEQFF
-	TRBV10-3	-	TRBJ2-7	TGTGCCATCAGTGTCGGGGATACCTACGAGCAGTACTTC	CAISVGDTYEQYF
-	TRBV20-1	-	TRBJ2-7	TGCAGTGCTAGAGTACAGGTCGAGCAGTACTTC	CSARVQVEQYF
TRBD1	TRBV7-8	-	TRBJ1-5	TGTGCCAGCAGCATCGACAGGGGGCAGCCCCAGCATTTT	CASSIDRGQPQHF
TRBD2	TRBV6-5	-	TRBJ2-7	TGTGCCAGCAGTAGGCTAGCGGGAGTACCGGACGAGCAGTACTTC	CASSRLAGVPDEQYF
-	TRBV30	-	TRBJ2-3	TGTGCCTGGAGTGGGGGGAGCGGGACAGATACGCAGTATTTT	CAWSGGSGTDTQYF
-	TRBV3-1/TRBV3-2	-	TRBJ2-3	TGTGCCAGCAGCCAAGGCAGGTTCACAGATACGCAGTATTTT	CASSQGRFTDTQYF
-	TRBV27	-	TRBJ2-7	TGTGCCAGCAGTTTGAGTGGTTCCTACGAGCAGTACTTC	CASSLSGSYEQYF
TRBD1	TRBV5-1	-	TRBJ2-7	TGCGCCAGCAGCTTGACTACCTCCGGGACAGGTCCCTACGAGCAGTACTTC	CASSLTTSGTGPYEQYF
-	TRBV6-6	-	TRBJ1-5	TGTGCCAGCAGTTACGAGGATAGCAATCAGCCCCAGCATTTT	CASSYEDSNQPQHF
-	TRBV7-2	-	TRBJ2-7	TGTGCCAGCAGCTCCGGGGGACCCTCCACCTACGAGCAGTACTTC	CASSSGGPSTYEQYF
-	TRBV6-5	-	TRBJ2-1	TGTGCCAGCAGTTACGGAGACCAGCAGTTCTTC	CASSYGDQQFF
-	TRBV6-1	-	TRBJ1-5	TGTGCCAGCAGTGAGTCGGGGAATAGCAATCAGCCCCAGCATTTT	CASSESGNSNQPQHF
-	TRBV9	-	TRBJ2-4	TGTGCCAGCAGCGTAGGGGCGGGGTGGGCCAAAAACATTCAGTACTTC	CASSVGAGWAKNIQYF
TRBD1	TRBV18	-	TRBJ2-1	TGTGCCAGCTCACCACCTTCGGACAGGGGGAATGAGCAGTTCTTC	CASSPPSDRGNEQFF
TRBD1	TRBV4-2	-	TRBJ1-2	TGTGCCAGCAGCCAAACGGGACAGTCCTATGGCTACACCTTC	CASSQTGQSYGYTF